The clone carrying this T cell receptor beta chain has more than one count but fewer than ten. This entry comes from a study of cytomegalovirus exposure and HLA in healthy donors. Germline loops: CDR1 LNHDA, CDR2 SQIVND (reference sequence). This CDR3 is built from 16 residues. The germline V and J ends were trimmed by 3 bases and 0 bases, with 11 bases remaining between them. PCR employed 60 Vbeta and 13 Jbeta primers. The data were produced by immunoSEQ multiplex PCR, yet TCRdb's version contains in-frame clones alone and is incomplete. Of roughly 130,000 clones listed, 66% are singletons. The specimen sequenced was PBMCs. The V and J genes are TRBV19 and TRBJ1-4, with D perhaps TRBD1 (6 bases). The TCR originated in an older woman in good health and CMV-seronegative. This chain's CDR3 is CASSIGDTSTNEKLFF. The DNA for the CDR3 is TGTGCCAGTAGTATTGGGGACACCTCAACTAATGAAAAACTGTTTTTT.